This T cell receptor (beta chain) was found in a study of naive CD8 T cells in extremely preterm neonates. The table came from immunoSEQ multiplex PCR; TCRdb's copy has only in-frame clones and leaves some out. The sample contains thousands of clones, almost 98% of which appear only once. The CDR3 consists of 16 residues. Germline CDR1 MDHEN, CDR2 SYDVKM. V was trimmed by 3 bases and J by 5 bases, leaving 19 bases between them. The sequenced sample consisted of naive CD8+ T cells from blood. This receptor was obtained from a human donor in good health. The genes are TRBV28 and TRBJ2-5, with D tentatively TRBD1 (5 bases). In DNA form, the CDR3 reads TGTGCCAGCAGTTTTGTATCGGGCCAGGGCCGGGAGACCCAGTACTTC. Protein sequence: CASSFVSGQGRETQYF.